This passage covers 15 T cell receptor beta chains from one sample sequenced in a study of cytomegalovirus exposure and HLA in healthy donors. Primers for the PCR totalled 60 Vbeta and 13 Jbeta. Libraries were prepared by immunoSEQ multiplex PCR; TCRdb keeps only in-frame clonotypes and omits some of them. The sample consists of over 200,000 clones, over 75% of them appearing once. Sequencing was carried out using PBMCs. The origin of the receptors is a male donor in good health and CMV-seronegative.

This chain joins TRBV5-5 and TRBJ2-2, with a possible D match to TRBD1 (6 bases). Per germline, CDR1 SGHKS and CDR2 YYEKEE (reference sequence). Between the trimmed V and J ends, which lost 0 bases and 6 bases, there was a span of 15 bases. The CDR3 runs 16 residues. Written as DNA, the CDR3 is TGTGCCAGCAGCTTGGGGGCAGGGACAAGCGCCGGGGAGCTGTTTTTT. It translates to CASSLGAGTSAGELFF.

The chain employs TRBV18 and TRBJ1-5; tentatively, D is TRBD1 (5 bases). The CDR3 spans 17 residues. V was pared by 6 bases and J by 3 bases, with 21 bases between. The germline gives CDR1 KGHSH, CDR2 LQKENI. In nucleotides, the CDR3 is TGTGCCAGCTCCCTAACTGGCGCAGGGCATTTCAATCAGCCCCAGCATTTT. Residues: CASSLTGAGHFNQPQHF.

This chain joins TRBV5-1 and TRBJ1-4, with D hard to call. CDR3 length equals 15 residues. The V gene lost 0 bases and the J gene lost 1 base, with 7 bases spanning the gap. Germline lookup yields CDR1 SGHRS and CDR2 YFSETQ. CDR3 DNA sequence: TGCGCCAGCAGCTTGGAAGGAGGAACTAATGAAAAACTGTTTTTT. Translated, it gives CASSLEGGTNEKLFF.

This chain's CDR3 is CASSLGRQGMNTEAFF. In DNA form, the CDR3 reads TGTGCCAGCAGCTTGGGGCGACAGGGCATGAACACTGAAGCTTTCTTT. J is TRBJ1-1 and V is TRBV5-5, with 7 positions matching TRBD1. Germline loops: CDR1 SGHKS, CDR2 YYEKEE (reference sequence). The CDR3 is 16 amino acids. V lost 0 bases to trimming and J lost 0 bases; unmatched junction nucleotides: 5.

Turning to this clone: Other DNA sequences in the same sample also yield this CDR3. This rearrangement joins TRBV7-6 to TRBJ2-3; D may be TRBD2 (6 bases). Germline lookup yields CDR1 SGHVS and CDR2 FNYEAQ. The CDR3 contains 18 residues. Trimming shortened V by 2 bases and J by 0 bases, and 18 bases separated the two germline ends. In DNA, the CDR3 is TGTGCCAGCAGCTTACCCCAAGATCCGGGGGTAAGCACAGATACGCAGTATTTT. Its protein product is CASSLPQDPGVSTDTQYF.

Only a few counts were recorded for this clone. The rearrangement uses TRBV9 and TRBJ2-3; D is possibly TRBD1 (5 bases). Germline values: CDR1 SGDLS, CDR2 YYNGEE. The length of the CDR3 is 14 residues. The V and J ends lost 3 bases and 3 bases respectively, with 11 bases between them. DNA for the CDR3: TGTGCCAGCAGCGCGAGGACACAAACAGATACGCAGTATTTT. Protein product: CASSARTQTDTQYF.

The chain carries TRBV5-6 and TRBJ1-2, with D perhaps matching TRBD1 (6 bases). The length of the CDR3 is 14 residues. V was shortened by 5 bases and J by 8 bases, with 19 bases between the two germline ends. Germline assignment: CDR1 SGHDT and CDR2 YYEEEE. The CDR3 DNA is TGTGCCAGCAGGGCAGTCGTTGGGGGCTCAGGCTACACCTTC. Translation: CASRAVVGGSGYTF.

The gene calls are TRBV5-6 and TRBJ2-7; 8 nucleotides line up with TRBD2. The junction had 8 bases not matched to a gene; V was cut back by 4 bases and J by 5 bases. Germline V lookup: CDR1 SGHDT, CDR2 YYEEEE. This CDR3 contains 14 residues. The DNA of the CDR3 is TGTGCCAGCAGCCGGGGGGGCCAGTACCACGAGCAGTACTTC. Protein sequence: CASSRGGQYHEQYF. The variable domain in full, with the rest retrieved from reference TRBV5-6 and TRBJ2-7, is DAGVTQSPTHLIKTRGQQVTLRCSPKSGHDTVSWYQQALGQGPQFIFQYYEEEERQRGNFPDRFSGHQFPNYSSELNVNALLLGDSALYLCASSRGGQYHEQYFGPGTRLTVT.

The chain recombines TRBV10-3 with TRBJ1-6, with TRBD1 matching 10 bases. Trimming took 6 bases from V and 7 from J; bases not matched to a gene: 6. The CDR3 consists of 15 residues. CDR1 is ENHRY, CDR2 SYGVKD, per germline. The CDR3 DNA follows: TGTGCCATCAGGAGGGGGACAGGGGACAATTCACCCCTCCACTTT. It codes for CAIRRGTGDNSPLHF.

V is TRBV7-2 and J is TRBJ2-3; TRBD2 might be the D (5 bases). The CDR3 extends over 13 amino acids. Germline CDR1 and CDR2: SGHTA and FQGNSA. The V and J ends lost 1 base and 8 bases respectively, with 10 bases between them. The CDR3 sequence is CASSLGSVGTQYF. The DNA for the CDR3 is TGTGCCAGCAGCTTAGGTAGCGTAGGTACGCAGTATTTT.

Worth noting for this clone: Other DNA sequences within the sample encode an identical CDR3. The V call is TRBV5-5, the J call TRBJ2-7; 8 nucleotides agree with TRBD2. The CDR3 is 12 amino acids. Germline V gene lookup returns CDR1 SGHKS and CDR2 YYEKEE (reference sequence). J was trimmed by 1 base and V by 8 bases; bases with no gene match: 2. CDR3 region: CASAGGSYEQYF. For the CDR3, the DNA is TGTGCCAGTGCGGGGGGATCCTACGAGCAGTACTTC.

The chain recombines TRBV10-3 with TRBJ2-7, with 8 bases identical to TRBD2. Trimming took 2 bases from V and 2 from J; bases not matched to a gene: 8. CDR3 length: 16 residues. Germline V CDR1 and CDR2: ENHRY, SYGVKD. The CDR3 DNA sequence: TGTGCCATCAGTGAGCCCGGACTAGCCAGAACCTACGAGCAGTACTTC. This sequence encodes CAISEPGLARTYEQYF.

The V and J genes are TRBV7-9 and TRBJ1-1; TRBD1 might be the D (6 bases). The CDR3 length is 13 residues. Between the trimmed V and J ends, which lost 6 bases and 1 base, there was a span of 9 bases. From germline, CDR1 is SEHNR and CDR2 FQNEAQ (reference sequence). In DNA, the CDR3 is TGTGCCAGCAGAGGACAGCAGAACACTGAAGCTTTCTTT. It is translated as CASRGQQNTEAFF. The full variable domain, completed using reference TRBV7-9 and TRBJ1-1, is DTGVSQNPRHKITKRGQNVTFRCDPISEHNRLYWYRQTLGQGPEFLTYFQNEAQLEKSRLLSDRFSAERPKGSFSTLEIQRTEQGDSAMYLCASRGQQNTEAFFGQGTRLTVV.

About this clone: The same CDR3 is also encoded by other DNA sequences in this sample. The rearrangement links TRBV9 to TRBJ2-5, with TRBD2 matching 13 bases. Germline trimming cut 2 bases from V and 5 bases from J; bases unmatched to any gene: 6. The CDR3 loop spans 16 amino acids. Germline assignment: CDR1 SGDLS and CDR2 YYNGEE. CDR3 sequence (DNA): TGTGCCAGCAGCGTCGGACTAGCGGGGGTCGAGGAGACCCAGTACTTC. It is translated as CASSVGLAGVEETQYF.

The chain has TRBV27 and TRBJ1-2, with D perhaps TRBD1 (5 bases). Per the germline V gene, CDR1 is MNHEY and CDR2 is SMNVEV (reference sequence). CDR3 length equals 13 residues. V lost 8 bases and J lost 7, with 17 bases in between. The CDR3 sequence: CASRESGGGGYTF. CDR3 bases: TGTGCCAGCCGGGAGTCGGGGGGAGGTGGCTACACCTTC.